This T cell receptor beta chain was identified during a study of OX40 agonist ivuxolimab in advanced cancers. The overall study: Antecedent anti-PD-1, anti-PD-L1 or anti-CTLA-4 therapy was permissible, with over 35% having received some.

Whole-study results and caveats: At 0.1 to 3.0 mg/kg and by week 6, clonal expansion occurred in CD4+ and CD8+ blood T cells.

The germline gives CDR1 MDHEN, CDR2 SYDVKM. This CDR3 is built from 14 residues. V gave up 6 bases and J gave up 4 bases; unmatched junction bases: 6. Assay used: immunoSEQ multiplex PCR; TCRdb lists only in-frame clones, some missing. The repertoire holds 70,000 or so clones, with 65% to 90% as singletons. Sampling of blood occurred at baseline, cycle 4 day 1, and cycle 7 day 1. This clone appeared once. Its antigen is as yet unknown. Material: CD4+ or CD8+ T cells sorted from blood, obtained in a trial of the OX40 agonist ivuxolimab. The chain has TRBV28 and TRBJ1-1; 9 positions agree with TRBD1. This sequence was found in an adult with an advanced solid tumor such as melanoma, head and neck, liver or kidney cancer. The CDR3 sequence: CASRDRGGSTEAFF. Here the CDR3 DNA reads TGTGCCAGCAGGGACAGGGGAGGAAGCACTGAAGCTTTCTTT.